This TCR beta chain emerged from a study of CD8 T cells in ankylosing spondylitis. Study outcomes and limitations: From matched ankylosing spondylitis synovial fluid, disease-linked clones were reportedly recovered at significantly enriched levels.

With regard to this clonotype: Its antigen is as yet unknown.

Germline CDR1 is LGHNA and CDR2 is YNFKEQ. J lost 2 bases, V lost 5 bases, and 4 bases had no gene match. The CDR3 consists of 15 residues. Quantitative 5'-RACE was performed with molecular barcodes, and it yielded the TCR beta libraries. TCRdb ran MiXCR on the 5' RACE reads and lists one entry per CDR3 protein. The sample lists about 350,000 distinct CDR3 sequences, about 20% seen once, with around 13% in the top ten. The source of this sequence is a male donor with ankylosing spondylitis or in good health (not recorded which). This sequence joins TRBV4-2 and TRBJ2-5; TRBD2 aligns across 11 bases. The sequencing input was blood, either unsorted or a sorted T cell fraction (not recorded which). In DNA form, the CDR3 reads TGTGCCAGCAGCGGCCGGACTAGCGGGCAAGAGACCCAGTACTTC. Translation: CASSGRTSGQETQYF.